This T cell receptor beta chain was sequenced during a study of monozygotic twins with inflammatory bowel disease. Whole-blood RNA isolation (total RNA) proceeded without T cell sorting. Study results and limitations: People with IBD had fewer clonotypes in common with others than healthy twins did, especially with disease activity.

About this clonotype itself: What it recognizes is unknown.

Each CDR3 protein gets one entry in TCRdb, which reprocessed the 5' RACE reads and gives no DNA. This sample contains about 150,000 distinct CDR3 sequences. The receptor comes from a human donor with ulcerative colitis or Crohn's disease, or a healthy co-twin of an affected twin (not recorded which). Input material: blood.

CDR3 region: CASTPGTSTGELFF. This rearrangement joins TRBV25-1 to TRBJ2-2; TCRdb gives TRBD1 as the D gene, but with no DNA this cannot be confirmed. Germline values: CDR1 MGHDK, CDR2 SYGVNS. The CDR3 totals 14 residues.